This section outlines one T cell receptor beta chain sequence together with its context. The antigen remains unidentified. The immunoSEQ assay was version 4, run in survey mode. Repertoires were generated with immunoSEQ multiplex PCR, while TCRdb's copy carries only in-frame clones and drops some. The repertoire holds approximately 45,000 clones, about 88% seen once, with approximately 0.5% in the top ten. This nonspecific control used anti-CD3/anti-CD28 bead stimulation of CD4+ T cells. Sorting of responding CD4+ T cells relied on upregulated CD40 ligand together with CD69. CD8-depleted PBMCs were stimulated 15 to 20 hours with anti-CD28/CD49d costimulation, CD40-blocking antibody and enfuvirtide. The data were obtained in a study of persistence of HIV-infected CD4 T cells. This sample comprised CD4+ T cells sorted from PBMCs after roughly 20-hour stimulation, obtained from a patient who received antiretroviral therapy. The sequence was collected from an adult woman with HIV who was CMV-seropositive.

The CDR3 loop is CASSLGPGTTLSTDTQYF. In nucleotides, the CDR3 is TGTGCCAGCAGCTTGGGTCCCGGGACCACCCTAAGCACAGATACGCAGTATTTT. J is TRBJ2-3 and V is TRBV5-4; D is perhaps TRBD1 or TRBD2 (5 bases each). The germline V gene encodes CDR1 SGHNT and CDR2 YYREEE (reference sequence). Trimming pared 0 bases from V and 0 bases from J, leaving 17 bases between. The CDR3 consists of 18 residues.